The present T cell receptor beta chain was sequenced within a study of blood T cell repertoires in COVID-19. Study background: Samples representing acute and convalescent COVID-19 were sourced from the United States, Italy and Spain.

This clone was seen once. Original processing notes: Using reference gene primer amplification, nucleated cell counts were estimated. This table comes from immunoSEQ multiplex PCR, and its TCRdb copy is limited to in-frame clones, with some not included. The DNA was the basis for D and trimming; V, J and clone size are from that table. In the table there are approximately 150,000 clones, approximately 86% of which are singletons. Patients at the Seattle site were enrolled during active infection and followed longitudinally. The CDR3 is 13 residues long. V was shortened by 6 bases and J by 1 base, with 9 bases between the two germline ends. Germline CDR1 LNHDA, CDR2 SQIVND (reference sequence).

The chain uses TRBV19 and TRBJ1-1; D call uncertain. Specimen: peripheral blood. This clonotype originated in an elderly woman with COVID-19, enrolled during active disease. The CDR3 is CASSTFGNTEAFF. The DNA for the CDR3 is TGTGCCAGTAGCACATTTGGGAACACTGAAGCTTTCTTT.